This TCR beta chain was sequenced for a study of regulatory T cells in long-lasting Graves disease. The sample's time point: newly diagnosed GD, antithyroid drugs for less than 3 months. With RNA extracted from PBMCs as input, the TCR library was made. This clonotype was detected only a few times. Construction of the TCR beta libraries employed iRepertoire HTBI primers in conjunction with Arm-PCR of CDR3 regions. TCRdb re-called the multiplex PCR reads with MiXCR, one entry per CDR3 protein. The table lists 560,000 or so distinct CDR3 sequences, 15% to 20% of them singletons. V dropped 11 bases and J dropped 3 bases, with 13 bases sitting between them. Germline V lookup: CDR1 MDHEN, CDR2 SYDVKM. The CDR3 totals 12 residues. This same sample was also part of a study on T cells in Graves' hyperthyroidism and ophthalmopathy.

The sample in question was peripheral blood mononuclear cells (PBMCs), obtained at new diagnosis, from a patient treated with antithyroid drugs. This TCR was sampled from a man younger than 35 with Graves disease. The chain uses TRBV28 and TRBJ1-1; D is unclear. The CDR3 nucleotides are TGTGCCTCTGGCCCACGGTACACTGAAGCTTTCTTT. Its protein is CASGPRYTEAFF.